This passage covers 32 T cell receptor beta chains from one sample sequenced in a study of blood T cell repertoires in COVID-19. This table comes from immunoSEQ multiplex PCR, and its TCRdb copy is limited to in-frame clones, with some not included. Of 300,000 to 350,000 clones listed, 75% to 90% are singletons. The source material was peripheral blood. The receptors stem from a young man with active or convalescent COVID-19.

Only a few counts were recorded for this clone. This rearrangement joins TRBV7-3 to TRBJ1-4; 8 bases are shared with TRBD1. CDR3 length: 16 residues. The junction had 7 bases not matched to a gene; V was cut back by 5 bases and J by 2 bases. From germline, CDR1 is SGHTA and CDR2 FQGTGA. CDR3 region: CASSHFPGGTNEKLFF. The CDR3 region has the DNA TGTGCCAGCAGCCATTTCCCAGGGGGCACTAATGAAAAACTGTTTTTT. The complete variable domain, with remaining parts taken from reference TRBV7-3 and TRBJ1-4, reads GAGVSQTPSNKVTEKGKYVELRCDPISGHTALYWYRQSLGQGPEFLIYFQGTGAADDSGLPNDRFFAVRPEGSVSTLKIQRTERGDSAVYLCASSHFPGGTNEKLFFGSGTQLSVL.

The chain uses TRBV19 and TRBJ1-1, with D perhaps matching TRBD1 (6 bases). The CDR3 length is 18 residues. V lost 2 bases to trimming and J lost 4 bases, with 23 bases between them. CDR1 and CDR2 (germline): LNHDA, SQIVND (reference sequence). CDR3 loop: CASSIPRGGGFMGTEAFF. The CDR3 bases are TGTGCCAGTAGTATACCGAGGGGGGGAGGGTTTATGGGCACTGAAGCTTTCTTT.

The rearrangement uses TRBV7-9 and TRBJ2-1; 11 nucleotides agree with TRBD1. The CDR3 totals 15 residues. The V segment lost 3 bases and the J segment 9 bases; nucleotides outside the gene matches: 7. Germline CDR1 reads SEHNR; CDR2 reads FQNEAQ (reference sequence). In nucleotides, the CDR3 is TGTGCCAGCAGCTTGCGGACAGGGGGCTTGAGTGAGCAGTTCTTC. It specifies CASSLRTGGLSEQFF.

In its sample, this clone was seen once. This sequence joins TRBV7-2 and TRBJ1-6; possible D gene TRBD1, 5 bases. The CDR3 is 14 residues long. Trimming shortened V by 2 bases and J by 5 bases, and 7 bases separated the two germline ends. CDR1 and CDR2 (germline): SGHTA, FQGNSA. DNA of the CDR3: TGTGCCAGCAGCTTAATACAGGATAATTCACCCCTCCACTTT. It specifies CASSLIQDNSPLHF.

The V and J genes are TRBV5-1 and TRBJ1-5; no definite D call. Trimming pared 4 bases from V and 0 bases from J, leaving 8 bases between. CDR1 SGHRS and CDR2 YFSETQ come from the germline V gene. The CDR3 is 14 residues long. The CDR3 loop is CASSVDGSNQPQHF. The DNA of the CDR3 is TGCGCCAGCAGCGTGGACGGTAGCAATCAGCCCCAGCATTTT.

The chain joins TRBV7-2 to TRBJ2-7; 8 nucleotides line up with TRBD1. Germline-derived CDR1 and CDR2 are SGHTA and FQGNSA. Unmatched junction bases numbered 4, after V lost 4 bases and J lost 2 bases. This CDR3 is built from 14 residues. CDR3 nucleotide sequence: TGTGCCAGCAGCTGGGCGGACAGGGCCTACGAGCAGTACTTC. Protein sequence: CASSWADRAYEQYF.

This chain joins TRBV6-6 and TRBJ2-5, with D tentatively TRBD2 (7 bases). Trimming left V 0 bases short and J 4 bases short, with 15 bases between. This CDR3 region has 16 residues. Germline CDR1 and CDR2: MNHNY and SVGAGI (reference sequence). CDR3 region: CASSYSGGGKGETQYF. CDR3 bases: TGTGCCAGCAGTTACTCGGGAGGGGGTAAAGGAGAGACCCAGTACTTC.

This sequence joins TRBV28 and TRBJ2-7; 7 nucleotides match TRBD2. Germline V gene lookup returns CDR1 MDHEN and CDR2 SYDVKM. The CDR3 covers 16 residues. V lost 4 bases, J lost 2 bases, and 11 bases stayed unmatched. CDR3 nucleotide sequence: TGTGCCAGCAGTTCCCTTTGGCGGGAGTTAACCTACGAGCAGTACTTC. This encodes CASSSLWRELTYEQYF.

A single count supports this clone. As DNA, the CDR3 is TGTGCCACCAGTGATTTTACCGGGGAGAATGGCTACACCTTC. This encodes CATSDFTGENGYTF. V usage is TRBV24-1 and J usage is TRBJ1-2; D unclear. The V gene's germline CDR1 is KGHDR and CDR2 SFDVKD. V lost 1 base and J lost 6, with 11 bases in between. This CDR3 is built from 14 residues.

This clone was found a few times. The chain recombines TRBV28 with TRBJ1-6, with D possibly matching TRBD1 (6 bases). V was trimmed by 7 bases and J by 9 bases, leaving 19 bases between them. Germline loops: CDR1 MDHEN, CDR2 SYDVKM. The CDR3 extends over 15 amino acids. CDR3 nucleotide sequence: TGTGCCAGCACTGCCCGCAGGGGCAAGGGTTCACCCCTCCACTTT. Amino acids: CASTARRGKGSPLHF.

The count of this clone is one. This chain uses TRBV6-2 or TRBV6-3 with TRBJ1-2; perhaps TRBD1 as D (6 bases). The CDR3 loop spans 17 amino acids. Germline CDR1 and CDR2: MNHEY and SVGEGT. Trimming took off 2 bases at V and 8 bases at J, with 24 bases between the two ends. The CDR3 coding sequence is TGTGCCAGCAGTTACCCGACCGCAGGGGTCAGGGCAGGCGGCTACACCTTC. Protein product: CASSYPTAGVRAGGYTF.

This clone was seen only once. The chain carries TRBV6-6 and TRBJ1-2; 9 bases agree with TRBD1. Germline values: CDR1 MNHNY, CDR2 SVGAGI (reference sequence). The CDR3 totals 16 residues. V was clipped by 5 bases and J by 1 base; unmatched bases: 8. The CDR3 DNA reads TGTGCCAGCAGTGCGGACAGGGGAATTTATAACTATGGCTACACCTTC. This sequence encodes CASSADRGIYNYGYTF.

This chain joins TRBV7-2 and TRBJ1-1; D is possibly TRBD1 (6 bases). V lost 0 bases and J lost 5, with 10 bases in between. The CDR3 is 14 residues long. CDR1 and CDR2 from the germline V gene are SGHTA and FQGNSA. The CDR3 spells CASSLADSRTEAFF. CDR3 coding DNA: TGTGCCAGCAGCTTAGCGGACAGCAGAACTGAAGCTTTCTTT.

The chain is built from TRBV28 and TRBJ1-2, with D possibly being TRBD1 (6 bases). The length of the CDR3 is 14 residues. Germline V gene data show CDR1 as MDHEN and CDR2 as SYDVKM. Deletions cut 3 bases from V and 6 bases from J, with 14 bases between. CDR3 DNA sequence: TGTGCCAGCAGTTTTTGGGGGCGCGCGGATGGCTACACCTTC. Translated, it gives CASSFWGRADGYTF.

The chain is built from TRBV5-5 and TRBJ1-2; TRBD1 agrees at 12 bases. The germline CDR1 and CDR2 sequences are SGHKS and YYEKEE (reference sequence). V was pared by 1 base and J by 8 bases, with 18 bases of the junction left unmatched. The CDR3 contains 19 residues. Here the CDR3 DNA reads TGTGCCAGCAGCTTGAGTCTGACGGGACAGGGGGCCCTTTGGGGAGGCTACACCTTC. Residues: CASSLSLTGQGALWGGYTF.

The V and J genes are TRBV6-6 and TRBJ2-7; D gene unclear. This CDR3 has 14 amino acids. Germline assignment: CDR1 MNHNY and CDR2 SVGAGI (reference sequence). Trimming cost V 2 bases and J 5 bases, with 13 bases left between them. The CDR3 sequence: CASSYPTLNHEQYF. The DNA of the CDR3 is TGTGCCAGCAGTTACCCAACACTAAACCACGAGCAGTACTTC.

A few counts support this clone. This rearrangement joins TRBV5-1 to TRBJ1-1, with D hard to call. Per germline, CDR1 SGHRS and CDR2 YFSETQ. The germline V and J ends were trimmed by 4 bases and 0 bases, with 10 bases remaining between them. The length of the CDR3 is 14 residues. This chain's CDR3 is CASSIRSMNTEAFF. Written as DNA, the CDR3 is TGCGCCAGCAGCATTCGTTCTATGAACACTGAAGCTTTCTTT.

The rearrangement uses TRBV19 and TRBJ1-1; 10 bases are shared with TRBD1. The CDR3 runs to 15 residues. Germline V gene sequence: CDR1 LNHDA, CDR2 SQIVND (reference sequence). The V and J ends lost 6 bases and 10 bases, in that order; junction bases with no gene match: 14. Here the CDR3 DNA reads TGTGCCAGTAGCCCAGTCCGGGGACAGGGGTTGAGAGCTTTCTTT. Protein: CASSPVRGQGLRAFF.

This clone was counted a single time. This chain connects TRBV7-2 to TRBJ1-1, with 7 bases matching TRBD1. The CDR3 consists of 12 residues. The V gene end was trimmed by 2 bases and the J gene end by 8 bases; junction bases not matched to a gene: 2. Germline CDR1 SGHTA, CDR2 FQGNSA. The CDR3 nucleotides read TGTGCCAGCAGCTTACGACAGGGCGAAGCTTTCTTT. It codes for CASSLRQGEAFF.

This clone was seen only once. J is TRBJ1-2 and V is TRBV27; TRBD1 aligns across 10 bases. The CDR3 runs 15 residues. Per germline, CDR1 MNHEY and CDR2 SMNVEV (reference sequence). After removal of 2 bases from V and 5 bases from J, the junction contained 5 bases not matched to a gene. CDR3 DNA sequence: TGTGCCAGCAGTTTAAGACAGGGGGCGGATTATGGCTACACCTTC. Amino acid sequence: CASSLRQGADYGYTF.

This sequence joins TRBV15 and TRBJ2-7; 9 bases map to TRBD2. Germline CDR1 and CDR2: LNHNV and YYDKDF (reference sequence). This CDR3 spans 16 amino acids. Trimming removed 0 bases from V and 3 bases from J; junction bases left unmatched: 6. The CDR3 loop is CATSRDSGTSFYEQYF. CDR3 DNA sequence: TGTGCCACCAGCAGAGATTCCGGGACTAGCTTCTACGAGCAGTACTTC.

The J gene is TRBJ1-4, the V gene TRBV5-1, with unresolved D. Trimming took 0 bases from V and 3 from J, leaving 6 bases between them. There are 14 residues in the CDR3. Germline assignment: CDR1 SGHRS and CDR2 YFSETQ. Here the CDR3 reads CASSLGQSNEKLFF. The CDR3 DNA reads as TGCGCCAGCAGCTTGGGGCAGTCTAATGAAAAACTGTTTTTT. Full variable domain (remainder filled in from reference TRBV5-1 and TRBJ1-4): KAGVTQTPRYLIKTRGQQVTLSCSPISGHRSVSWYQQTPGQGLQFLFEYFSETQRNKGNFPGRFSGRQFSNSRSEMNVSTLELGDSALYLCASSLGQSNEKLFFGSGTQLSVL.

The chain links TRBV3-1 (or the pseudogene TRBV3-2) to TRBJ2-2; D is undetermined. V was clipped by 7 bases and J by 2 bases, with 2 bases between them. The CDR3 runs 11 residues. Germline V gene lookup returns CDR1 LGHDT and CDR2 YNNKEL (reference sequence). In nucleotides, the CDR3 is TGTGCCAGCACTAACACCGGGGAGCTGTTTTTT. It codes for CASTNTGELFF.

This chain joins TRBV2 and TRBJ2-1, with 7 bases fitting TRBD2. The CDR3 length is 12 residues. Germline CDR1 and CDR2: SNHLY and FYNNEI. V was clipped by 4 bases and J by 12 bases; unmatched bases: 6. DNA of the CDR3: TGTGCCAGCAGTGGGGACTCTAGCGGGCAGTTCTTC. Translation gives CASSGDSSGQFF.

CDR3 DNA sequence: TGCGCCAGCAGTCAATACACTAGCGAGGGGAATCAGCCCCAGCATTTT. This codes for CASSQYTSEGNQPQHF. The chain carries TRBV23-1 and TRBJ1-5, with D perhaps TRBD1 (5 bases). TRBV23-1 is an ORF for which the function is uncertain. This CDR3 contains 16 residues. Trimming cost V 1 base and J 4 bases, with 14 bases left between them.

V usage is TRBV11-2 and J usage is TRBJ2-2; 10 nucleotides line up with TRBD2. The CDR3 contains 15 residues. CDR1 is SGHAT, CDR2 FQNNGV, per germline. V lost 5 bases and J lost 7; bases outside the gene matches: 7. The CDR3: CASSPGLARGGELFF. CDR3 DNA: TGTGCCAGCAGCCCGGGACTAGCGAGGGGCGGGGAGCTGTTTTTT.

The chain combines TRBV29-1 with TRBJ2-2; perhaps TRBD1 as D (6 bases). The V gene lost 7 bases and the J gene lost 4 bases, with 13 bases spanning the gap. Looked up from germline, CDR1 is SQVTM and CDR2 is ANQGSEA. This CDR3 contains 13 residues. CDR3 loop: CSAQTGRTGELFF. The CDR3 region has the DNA TGCAGCGCACAGACAGGACGCACCGGGGAGCTGTTTTTT.

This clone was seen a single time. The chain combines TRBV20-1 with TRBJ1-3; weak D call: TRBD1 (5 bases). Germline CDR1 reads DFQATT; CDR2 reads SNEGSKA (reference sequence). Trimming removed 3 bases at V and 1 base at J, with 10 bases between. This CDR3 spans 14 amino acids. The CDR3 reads CSASGDWSGNTIYF. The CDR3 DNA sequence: TGCAGTGCTAGTGGGGACTGGTCTGGAAACACCATATATTTT.

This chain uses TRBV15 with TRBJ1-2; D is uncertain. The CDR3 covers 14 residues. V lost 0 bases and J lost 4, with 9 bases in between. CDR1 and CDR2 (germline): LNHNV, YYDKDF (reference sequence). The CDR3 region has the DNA TGTGCCACCAGCAGAGATCACAGCTTCTATGGCTACACCTTC. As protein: CATSRDHSFYGYTF. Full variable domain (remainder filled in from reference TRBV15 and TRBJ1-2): DAMVIQNPRYQVTQFGKPVTLSCSQTLNHNVMYWYQQKSSQAPKLLFHYYDKDFNNEADTPDNFQSRRPNTSFCFLDIRSPGLGDTAMYLCATSRDHSFYGYTFGSGTRLTVV.

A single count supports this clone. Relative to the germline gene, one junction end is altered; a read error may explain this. The CDR3 DNA is TGTGCCAGCAGCCGCGACAGGGGAAATTTT. Translation gives CASSRDRGNF. The chain links TRBV7-9 to TRBJ1-3; 8 bases fit TRBD1. The CDR3 spans 10 residues. Germline CDR1 and CDR2: SEHNR and FQNEAQ (reference sequence).

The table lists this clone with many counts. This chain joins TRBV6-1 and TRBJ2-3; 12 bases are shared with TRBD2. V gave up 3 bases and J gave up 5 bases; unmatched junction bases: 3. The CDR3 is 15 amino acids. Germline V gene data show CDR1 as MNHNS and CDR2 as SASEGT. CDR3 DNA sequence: TGTGCCAGCAGTGACCTAGCGGGAGGGGGAGATACGCAGTATTTT. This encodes CASSDLAGGGDTQYF.

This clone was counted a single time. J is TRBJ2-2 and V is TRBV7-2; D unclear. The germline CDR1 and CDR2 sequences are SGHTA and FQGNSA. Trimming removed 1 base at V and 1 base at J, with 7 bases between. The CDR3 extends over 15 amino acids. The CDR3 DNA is TGTGCCAGCAGCTTAGGGGCCCAGAACACCGGGGAGCTGTTTTTT. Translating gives CASSLGAQNTGELFF.